This TCR beta chain was captured by sequencing in a study of graft-versus-host responses after intestinal transplantation. The CDR3 is 15 residues long. Germline CDR1 SGHDT, CDR2 YYEEEE. V trimming: 3 bases; J trimming: 4 bases; junction bases outside the gene matches: 3. This table comes from immunoSEQ multiplex PCR, and its TCRdb copy is limited to in-frame clones, with some not included. This sample yields approximately 97,000 clones, of which 91% are seen a single time; roughly 0.17% belongs to the top ten. This clone was seen only once. The antigen remains unidentified. The source is a human donor who was the organ donor for an intestinal transplant. This sequence joins TRBV5-6 and TRBJ1-4; 10 bases align to TRBD1. The source was unstimulated CD4+ T cells sorted from spleen or lymph node cells, collected before transplant. The CDR3, as DNA: TGTGCCAGCAGCTCCCGGACAGGGGGTAATGAAAAACTGTTTTTT. Encoded protein: CASSSRTGGNEKLFF.